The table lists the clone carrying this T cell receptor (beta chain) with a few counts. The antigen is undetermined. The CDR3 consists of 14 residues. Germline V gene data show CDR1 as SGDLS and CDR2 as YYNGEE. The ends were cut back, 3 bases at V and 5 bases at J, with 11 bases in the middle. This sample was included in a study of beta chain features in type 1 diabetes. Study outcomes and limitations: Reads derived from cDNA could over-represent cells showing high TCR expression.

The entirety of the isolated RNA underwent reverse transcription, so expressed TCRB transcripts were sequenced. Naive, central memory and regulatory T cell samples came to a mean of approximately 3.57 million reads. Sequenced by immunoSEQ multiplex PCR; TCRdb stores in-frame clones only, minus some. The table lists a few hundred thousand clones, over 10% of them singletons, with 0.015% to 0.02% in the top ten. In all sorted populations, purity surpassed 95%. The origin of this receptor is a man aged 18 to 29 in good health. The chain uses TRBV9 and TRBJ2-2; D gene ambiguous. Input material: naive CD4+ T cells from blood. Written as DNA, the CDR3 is TGTGCCAGCAGCGGTCGACCAGGAACCGGGGAGCTGTTTTTT. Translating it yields CASSGRPGTGELFF.